In this sample, the clone carrying this T cell receptor beta chain turned up a few times. CDR1 and CDR2 from the germline V gene are LNHNV and YYDKDF (reference sequence). This CDR3 comprises 15 residues. J lost 12 bases, V lost 0 bases, and 7 bases had no gene match. The data originate from a study of T-cell memory formation after mild COVID-19. Via MiXCR, TCRdb re-called the 5' RACE reads, giving one row per CDR3 protein. The data show 530,000 or so distinct CDR3 sequences, with roughly 17% seen just once and around 7.8% held by the top ten. Material for sequencing was PBMCs or a T cell subset sorted from them (not recorded which). The V call is TRBV15, the J call TRBJ1-6; the match to TRBD1 covers 8 bases. The clonotype originates from an adult woman who had mild COVID-19 (a few samples of this study predate the infection). Cell type and time point are not known. CDR3 sequence: CATSRDMQGAEPLHF. CDR3 bases: TGTGCCACCAGCAGAGATATGCAGGGGGCGGAACCCCTCCACTTT.